This TCR beta chain was recorded in a study of cytomegalovirus exposure and HLA in healthy donors. Concerning this clone itself: Antigen: not known.

Study-level findings and limits: As immune exposure information, only CMV serostatus was available.

Germline loops: CDR1 SGHRS, CDR2 YFSETQ. Trimming took 3 bases from V and 5 from J; bases not matched to a gene: 4. The CDR3 consists of 14 residues. 13 Jbeta primers and 60 Vbeta primers were used for the PCR. Here immunoSEQ multiplex PCR was the method, and the copy in TCRdb shows in-frame clones only, minus some. The sample records about 190,000 clones, around 88% being singletons. This TCR was recovered from a woman under 40 in good health and CMV-seronegative. This chain joins TRBV5-1 and TRBJ2-7, with TRBD2 matching 11 bases. Sequenced: PBMCs. CDR3 nucleotides: TGCGCCAGCAGCTGGGCTAGCGGGAGGAACGAGCAGTACTTC. The encoded protein is CASSWASGRNEQYF. The full variable domain, completed using reference TRBV5-1 and TRBJ2-7, is KAGVTQTPRYLIKTRGQQVTLSCSPISGHRSVSWYQQTPGQGLQFLFEYFSETQRNKGNFPGRFSGRQFSNSRSEMNVSTLELGDSALYLCASSWASGRNEQYFGPGTRLTVT.